The T cell receptor beta chain under discussion was sequenced for a study of T cells in tumors after PD-1 blockade. At the level of the study: During anti-PD-1 treatment, some patients continued daily vismodegib 150 mg.

This table comes from immunoSEQ multiplex PCR, and its TCRdb copy is limited to in-frame clones, with some not included. The data show around 13,000 clones, over 80% seen once. As for this clone: A junction end diverges from the germline sequence, so it may reflect a read error.

CDR1 is MNHEY, CDR2 SVGAGI, per germline. CDR3 length: 13 amino acids. The chain combines TRBV6-5 with TRBJ2-5, with a weak D call TRBD1 (5 bases). The source material was PBMCs, sampled after anti-PD-1 treatment. This clonotype originated in a human donor with basal cell carcinoma. In DNA form, the CDR3 reads TGTGCCAGCAATTACAGGAGAGAAGAGACCCAGTACTTC. Protein sequence: CASNYRREETQYF.